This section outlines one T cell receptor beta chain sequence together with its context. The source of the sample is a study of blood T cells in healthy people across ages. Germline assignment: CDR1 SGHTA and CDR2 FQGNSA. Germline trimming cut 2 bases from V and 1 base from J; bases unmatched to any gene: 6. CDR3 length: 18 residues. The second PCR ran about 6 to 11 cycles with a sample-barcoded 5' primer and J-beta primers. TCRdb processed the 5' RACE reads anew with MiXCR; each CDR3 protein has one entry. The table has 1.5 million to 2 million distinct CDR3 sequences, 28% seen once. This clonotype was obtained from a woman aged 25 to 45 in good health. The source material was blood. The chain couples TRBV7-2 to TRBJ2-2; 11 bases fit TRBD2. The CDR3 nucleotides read TGTGCCAGCAGCTTAAGGCTAGCGGGAGGATTGAACACCGGGGAGCTGTTTTTT. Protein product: CASSLRLAGGLNTGELFF.